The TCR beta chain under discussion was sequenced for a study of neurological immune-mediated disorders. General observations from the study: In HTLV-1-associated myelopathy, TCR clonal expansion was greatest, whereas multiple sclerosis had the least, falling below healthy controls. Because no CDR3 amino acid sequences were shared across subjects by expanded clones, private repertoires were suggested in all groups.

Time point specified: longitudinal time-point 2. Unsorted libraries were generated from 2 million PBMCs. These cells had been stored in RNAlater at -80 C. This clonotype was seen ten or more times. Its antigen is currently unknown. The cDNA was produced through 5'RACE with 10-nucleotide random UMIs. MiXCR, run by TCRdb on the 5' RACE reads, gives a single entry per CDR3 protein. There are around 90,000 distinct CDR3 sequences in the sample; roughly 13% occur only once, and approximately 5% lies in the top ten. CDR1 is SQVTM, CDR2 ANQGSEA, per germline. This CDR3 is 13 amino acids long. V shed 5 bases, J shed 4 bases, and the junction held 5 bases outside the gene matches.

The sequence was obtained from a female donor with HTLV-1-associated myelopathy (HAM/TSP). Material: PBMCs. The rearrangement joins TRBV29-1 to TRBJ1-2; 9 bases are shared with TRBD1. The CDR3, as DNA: TGCAGCGTTCACCGGGACAGGGTCTATGGCTACACCTTC. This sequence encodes CSVHRDRVYGYTF.